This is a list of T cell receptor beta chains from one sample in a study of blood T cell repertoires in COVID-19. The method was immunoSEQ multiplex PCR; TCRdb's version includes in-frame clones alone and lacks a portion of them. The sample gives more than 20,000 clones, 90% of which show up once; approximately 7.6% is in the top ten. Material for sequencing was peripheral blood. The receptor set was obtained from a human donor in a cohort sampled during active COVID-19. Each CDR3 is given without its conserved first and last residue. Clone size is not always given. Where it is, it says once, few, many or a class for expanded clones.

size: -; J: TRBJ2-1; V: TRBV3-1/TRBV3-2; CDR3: ASSQKPGQGAYEQF
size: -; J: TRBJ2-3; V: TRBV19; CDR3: ASRGPSGTSTDTQY
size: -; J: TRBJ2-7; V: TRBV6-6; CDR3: ASSSGTSGRGN
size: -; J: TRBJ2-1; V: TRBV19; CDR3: ATTSSGSPYNEQF
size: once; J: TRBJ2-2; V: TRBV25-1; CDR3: ASSGTSGSFTGELF
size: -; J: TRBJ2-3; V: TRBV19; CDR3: ASRDLGTDTQY
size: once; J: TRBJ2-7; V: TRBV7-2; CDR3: ASSLAAGVSSEQY
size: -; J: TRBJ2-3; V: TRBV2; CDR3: ASSPNRAQGSDTQY
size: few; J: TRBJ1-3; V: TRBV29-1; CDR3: SAQGTGNTIY
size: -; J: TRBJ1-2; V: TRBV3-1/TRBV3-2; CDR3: ASSQESGAYGYT
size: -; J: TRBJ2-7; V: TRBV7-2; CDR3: ASSTGTGGDFYEQY
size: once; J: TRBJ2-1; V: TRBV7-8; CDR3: ASSLGTGGNNEQF
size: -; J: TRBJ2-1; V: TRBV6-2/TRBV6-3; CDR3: ASSKLAGVYNEQF
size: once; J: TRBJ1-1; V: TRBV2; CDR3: ASSGTGRPEAF
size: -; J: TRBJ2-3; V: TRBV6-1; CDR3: ASSDGTGGLKAQY
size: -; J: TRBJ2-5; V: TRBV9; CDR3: ASSAHRGDQETQY
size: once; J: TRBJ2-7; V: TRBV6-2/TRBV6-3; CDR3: ASSFRGKTIEQY
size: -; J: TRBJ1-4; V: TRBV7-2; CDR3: ASSFSGGSPEKLF
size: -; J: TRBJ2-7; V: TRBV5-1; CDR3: ASSLESGYEQY
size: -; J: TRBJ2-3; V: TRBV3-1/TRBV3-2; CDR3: ASSQPTQREDTQY
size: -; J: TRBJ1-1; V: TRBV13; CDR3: ASSTAGTGVMNTEAF
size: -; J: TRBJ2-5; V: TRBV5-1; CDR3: ASSLRGGRQETQY
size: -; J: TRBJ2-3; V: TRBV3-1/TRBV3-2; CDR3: ASSPGGDTQY
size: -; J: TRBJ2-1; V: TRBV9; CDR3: ASSVEAASSYNEQF
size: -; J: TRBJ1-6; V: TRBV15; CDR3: ATSSHRGSNSPLH
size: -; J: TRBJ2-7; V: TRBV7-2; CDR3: ASSSSKYPGNEQY
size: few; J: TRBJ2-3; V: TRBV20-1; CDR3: SASRVITDTQY
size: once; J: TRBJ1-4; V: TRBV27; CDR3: ASSSRQGARGEKLF
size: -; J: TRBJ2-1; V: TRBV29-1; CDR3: SVEPQGTKEQF
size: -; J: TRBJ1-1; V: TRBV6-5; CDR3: ASSYPTGGNTEAF
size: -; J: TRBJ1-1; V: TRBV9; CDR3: ASSGGVWDTEAF
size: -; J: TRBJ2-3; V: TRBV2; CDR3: ASSEDRGPDTQY
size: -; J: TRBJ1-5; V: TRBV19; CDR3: ASSARRGSNQPQH
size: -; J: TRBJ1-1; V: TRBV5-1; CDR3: ASSTDRGRKSEAF
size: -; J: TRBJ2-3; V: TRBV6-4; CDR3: ASSEGPSGFLRTDTQY
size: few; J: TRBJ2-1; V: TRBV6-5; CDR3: ASSRGLAGVNEQF
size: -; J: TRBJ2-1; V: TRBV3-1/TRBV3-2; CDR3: ASSPAGTSSYNEQF
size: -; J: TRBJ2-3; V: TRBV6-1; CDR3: ASSEAGRQDTQY
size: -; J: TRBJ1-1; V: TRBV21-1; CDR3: ASSKIETVYTEAF
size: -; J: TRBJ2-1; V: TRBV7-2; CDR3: ASSYQRVAYNEQF
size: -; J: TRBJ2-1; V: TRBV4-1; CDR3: ASSRNLGAGPPYNEQF
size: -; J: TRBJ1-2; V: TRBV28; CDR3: ASSQTGTGVRGYT
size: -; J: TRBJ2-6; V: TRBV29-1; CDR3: SVAQSGANVLT
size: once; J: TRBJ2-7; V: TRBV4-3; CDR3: ASSQSREQKQY
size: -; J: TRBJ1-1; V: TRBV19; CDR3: ASLGVFPRDTEAF
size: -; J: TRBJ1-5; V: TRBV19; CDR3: ASSIDRTNSNQPQH
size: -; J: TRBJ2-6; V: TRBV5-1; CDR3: ASSLDAGGIGANVLT
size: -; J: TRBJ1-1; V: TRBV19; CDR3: ASEGGGARTEAF
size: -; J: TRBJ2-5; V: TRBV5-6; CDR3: ASSFGGGAQETQY
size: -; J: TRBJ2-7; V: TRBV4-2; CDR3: ASSHGLAGPSSYEQY
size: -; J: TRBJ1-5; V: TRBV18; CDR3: ASSPTRDQPQH
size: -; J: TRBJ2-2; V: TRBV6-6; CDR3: ASRPGQRAGELF